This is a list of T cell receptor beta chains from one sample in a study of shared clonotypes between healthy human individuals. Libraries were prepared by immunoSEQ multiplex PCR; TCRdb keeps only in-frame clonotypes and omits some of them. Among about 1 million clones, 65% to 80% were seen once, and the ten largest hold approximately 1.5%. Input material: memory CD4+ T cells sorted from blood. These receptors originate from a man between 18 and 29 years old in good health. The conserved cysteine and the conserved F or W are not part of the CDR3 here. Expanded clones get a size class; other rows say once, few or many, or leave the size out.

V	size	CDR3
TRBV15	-	ATSRDWGGKADTQY
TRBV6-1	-	ASVSGSSNQPQH
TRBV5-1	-	ASSSEVDTQY
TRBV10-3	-	AIKQGSGNTEAF
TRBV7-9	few	ASSLPGQGAQGAF
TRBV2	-	ASGLGQGVDEQY
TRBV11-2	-	ASSLEVSLTDTQY
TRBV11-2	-	ASSLDSSYNEQF
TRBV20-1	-	SASSTEAF
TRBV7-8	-	ASSLGQMNTEAF
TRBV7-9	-	ASSLKSAGRNTEAF
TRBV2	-	ASSEGGTGVYEQY
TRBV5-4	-	ASSPRSSYEAF
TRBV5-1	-	ASRQGSTDTEAF
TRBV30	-	AWSVFGKQY
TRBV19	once	ASSIRTGQNTEAF
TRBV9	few	ASSVAGGETQY
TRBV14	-	ASSQEWTGRNSPLH
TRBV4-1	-	ASSQDYQGLISYEQY
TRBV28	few	ASYPQGSNYGYT
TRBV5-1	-	ASSRGDSTNEKLF
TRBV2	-	ASAGTALYGYT
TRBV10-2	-	ASKEGTATKETQY
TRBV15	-	ATSRDYNLLALF
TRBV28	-	ASSPSKRGNYGYT
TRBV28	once	ASSNRQALRETQY
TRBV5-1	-	ASSLEGRGTEAF
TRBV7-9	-	ASTSVGNEQF
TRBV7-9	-	ASSPGGRGLLRPDYGYT
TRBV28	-	ASSLPLLTGGSYEQY
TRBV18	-	ASSPPMVSNEQF
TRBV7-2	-	ASSLAALGANEQF
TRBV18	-	ASSPPTVRLADSYEQY
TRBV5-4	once	ASSSGLAGGGTDTQY
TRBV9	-	ASSVGPGGASSTDTQY
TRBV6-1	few	ASSERYGRGRENTEAF
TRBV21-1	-	ASSRGQEKTDTQY
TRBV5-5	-	ASSLVVKGLYGYT
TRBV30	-	AWSVSRATGELF
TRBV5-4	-	ASSSGGPGTDTQY
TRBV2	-	ASSRDRDGYT
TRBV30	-	AWSHSNTGELF
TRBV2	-	ASSAQKGQGASGYT
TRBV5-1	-	ASSPEGAGGYEQY
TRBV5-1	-	ASSLGQATPVGYT
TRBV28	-	ASSSKGLNTEAF
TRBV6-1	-	ASSGTGTIREQY
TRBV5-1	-	ASSSPDTGTGGGETQY